The clone carrying this T cell receptor beta chain was picked up many times. What it recognizes is unknown. The data stem from a study of neurological immune-mediated disorders. Study-wide points: The highest TCR clonal expansion occurred in HTLV-1-associated myelopathy; multiple sclerosis fell below healthy controls.

With 6 bases removed from V and 7 bases from J, the gap between germline ends came to 15 bases. Per germline, CDR1 KGHSH and CDR2 LQKENI. The CDR3 is 14 residues long. With 10-nucleotide random UMIs, 5'RACE was used to make the cDNA. TCRdb re-called the 5' RACE reads through MiXCR, storing one row per CDR3 protein. Here the sample spans about 45,000 distinct CDR3 sequences, about 14% being singletons. Specified time point: longitudinal time-point 3. The group of healthy controls was made up of people who were blood bank volunteers in Maryland, USA. Preparation of the unsorted libraries drew on 2 million PBMCs stored at -80 C.

This TCR derives from a man younger than 40 in good health. What was sequenced was PBMCs. The genes are TRBV18 and TRBJ1-4; TRBD1 might be the D (5 bases). The CDR3 is CASSGGTLSEKLFF. DNA of the CDR3: TGTGCCAGCTCGGGCGGGACCTTGAGTGAAAAACTGTTTTTT.